The T cell receptor beta chain described here comes from a study of vaccination effects on CD4 cells after COVID-19. Some clones are missing from TCRdb's copy, which holds only in-frame ones; the method was immunoSEQ multiplex PCR. The sample yields 25,000 to 40,000 clones, roughly 82% seen once. This clone was recorded a few times. Its antigen is undetermined. Antigen-specific CD4+ T cells were expanded (with viral peptide pools) by the ViraFEST assay ahead of sequencing. Investigators separated out CD4+ T cells once about 10 days of culture had passed. Two doses of BNT162b2 or mRNA-1273 vaccine were administered to participants. Vaccine recipients lacked prior SARS-CoV-2 infection and had negative nucleocapsid antibodies. Findings and caveats of the study: Convalescent patients were scarce in the study, and it lacked early post-infection timepoints.

The sequencing used CD4+ T cells from PBMCs cultured with HCoV-NL63 spike peptides, collected after COVID-19 vaccination. The receptor was derived from a human donor who received a COVID-19 vaccine. Some clones in this sample may be carry-over from other donors' samples.

The CDR3 protein is CASSTGGRGNTIYF. CDR3 in DNA: TGTGCCAGCAGTACAGGGGGGCGTGGAAACACCATATATTTT. The genes are TRBV9 and TRBJ1-3, with 8 bases aligning to TRBD1. Germline CDR1 reads SGDLS; CDR2 reads YYNGEE. There are 14 residues in the CDR3. Trimming at V came to 5 bases and at J to 3 bases, leaving 4 bases not matched to a gene.